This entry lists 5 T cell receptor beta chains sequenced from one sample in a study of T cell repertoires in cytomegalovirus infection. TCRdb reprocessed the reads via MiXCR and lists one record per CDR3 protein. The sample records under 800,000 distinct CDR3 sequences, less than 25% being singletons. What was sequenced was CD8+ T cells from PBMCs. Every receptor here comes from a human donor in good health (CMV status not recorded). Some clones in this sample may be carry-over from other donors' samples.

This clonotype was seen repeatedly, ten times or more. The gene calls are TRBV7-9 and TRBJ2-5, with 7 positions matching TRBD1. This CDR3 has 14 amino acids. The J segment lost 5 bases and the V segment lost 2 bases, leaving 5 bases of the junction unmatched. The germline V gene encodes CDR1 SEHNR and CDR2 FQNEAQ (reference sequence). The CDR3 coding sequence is TGTGCCAGCAGCTTACAGGGGGTCTGGGAGACCCAGTACTTC. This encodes CASSLQGVWETQYF.

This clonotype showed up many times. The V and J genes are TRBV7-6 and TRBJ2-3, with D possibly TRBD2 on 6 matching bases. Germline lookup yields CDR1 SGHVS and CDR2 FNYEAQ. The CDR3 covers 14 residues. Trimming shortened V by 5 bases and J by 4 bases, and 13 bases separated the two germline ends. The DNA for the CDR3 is TGTGCCAGCAGCGCCGGGGGAGGCGCAGATACGCAGTATTTT. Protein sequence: CASSAGGGADTQYF.

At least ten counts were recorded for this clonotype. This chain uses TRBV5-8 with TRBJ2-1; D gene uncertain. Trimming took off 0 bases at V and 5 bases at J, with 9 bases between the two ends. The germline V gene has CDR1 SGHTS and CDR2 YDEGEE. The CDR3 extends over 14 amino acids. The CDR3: CASSLGQAHNEQFF. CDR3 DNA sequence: TGTGCCAGCAGCTTGGGGCAGGCCCACAATGAGCAGTTCTTC.

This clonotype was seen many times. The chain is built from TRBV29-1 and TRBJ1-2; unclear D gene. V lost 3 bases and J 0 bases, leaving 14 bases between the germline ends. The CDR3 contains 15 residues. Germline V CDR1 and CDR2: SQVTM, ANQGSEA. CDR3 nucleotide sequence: TGCAGCGTTGATCTTGTAGGGAAGGCTAACTATGGCTACACCTTC. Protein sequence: CSVDLVGKANYGYTF.

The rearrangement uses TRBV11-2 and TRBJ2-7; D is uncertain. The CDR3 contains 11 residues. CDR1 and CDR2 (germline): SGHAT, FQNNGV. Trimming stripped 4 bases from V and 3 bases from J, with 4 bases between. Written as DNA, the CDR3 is TGTGCCAGCAGCTCCCACTACGAGCAGTACGTC. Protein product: CASSSHYEQYV.